The present T cell receptor (beta chain) was sequenced within a study of cytomegalovirus exposure and HLA in healthy donors. The validation cohort, a group of 100 to 150 subjects, included the donors and was separate from the roughly 700-subject first cohort. A note on this clone: The antigen is undetermined.

Study-wide points: Cytomegalovirus association was listed for about 180 TCR beta chains.

Clones were sequenced by immunoSEQ multiplex PCR, and TCRdb holds only the in-frame ones, with some missing. The sample includes about 200,000 clones, roughly 85% seen only once; the top ten take roughly 5.4%. The CDR3 consists of 15 residues. V lost 2 bases and J 3 bases, leaving 14 bases between the germline ends. Germline V gene data show CDR1 as SGHDT and CDR2 as YYEEEE. The source material was PBMCs. This sequence originates from a woman in her late teens or twenties in good health and CMV-seronegative. The rearrangement links TRBV5-6 to TRBJ2-5; TRBD1 or TRBD2 may be the D gene (5 bases each). The CDR3 bases are TGTGCCAGCAGCTTTTCGGGGCTTGGTGAAGAGACCCAGTACTTC. It codes for CASSFSGLGEETQYF.